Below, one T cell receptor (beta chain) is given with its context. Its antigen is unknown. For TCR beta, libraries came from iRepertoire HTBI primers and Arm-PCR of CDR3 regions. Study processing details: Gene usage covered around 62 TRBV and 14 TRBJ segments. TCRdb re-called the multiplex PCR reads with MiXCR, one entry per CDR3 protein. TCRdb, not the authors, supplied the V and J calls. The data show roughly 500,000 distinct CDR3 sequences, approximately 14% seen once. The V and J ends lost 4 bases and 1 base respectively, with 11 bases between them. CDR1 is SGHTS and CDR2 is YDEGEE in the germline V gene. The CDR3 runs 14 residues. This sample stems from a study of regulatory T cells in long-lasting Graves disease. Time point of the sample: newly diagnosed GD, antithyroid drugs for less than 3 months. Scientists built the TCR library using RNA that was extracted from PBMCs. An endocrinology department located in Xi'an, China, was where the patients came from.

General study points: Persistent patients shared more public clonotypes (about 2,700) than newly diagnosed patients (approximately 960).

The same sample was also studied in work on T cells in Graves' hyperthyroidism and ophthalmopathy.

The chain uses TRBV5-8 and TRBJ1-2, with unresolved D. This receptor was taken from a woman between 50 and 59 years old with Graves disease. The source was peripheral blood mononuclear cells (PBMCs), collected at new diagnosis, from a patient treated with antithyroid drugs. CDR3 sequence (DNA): TGTGCCAGCAGCGTAATCGGGGTTAACTATGGCTACACCTTC. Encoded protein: CASSVIGVNYGYTF.